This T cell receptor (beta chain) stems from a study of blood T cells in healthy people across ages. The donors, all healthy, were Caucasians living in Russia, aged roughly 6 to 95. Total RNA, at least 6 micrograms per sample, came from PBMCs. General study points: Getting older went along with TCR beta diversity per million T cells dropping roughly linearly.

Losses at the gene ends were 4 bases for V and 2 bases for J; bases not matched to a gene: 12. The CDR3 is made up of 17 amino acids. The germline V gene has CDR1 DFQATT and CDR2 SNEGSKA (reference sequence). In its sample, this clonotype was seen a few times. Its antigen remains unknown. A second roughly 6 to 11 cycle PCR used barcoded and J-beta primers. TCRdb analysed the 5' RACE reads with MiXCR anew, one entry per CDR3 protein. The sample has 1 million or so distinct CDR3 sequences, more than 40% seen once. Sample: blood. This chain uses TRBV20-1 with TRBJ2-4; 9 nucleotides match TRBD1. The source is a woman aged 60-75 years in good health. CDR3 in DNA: TGCAGTGCTACGGACAGGGGAATTGCACGAACCAAAAACATTCAGTACTTC. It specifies CSATDRGIARTKNIQYF.